Following are 14 T cell receptor beta chains from one sample sequenced in a study of monozygotic twins with inflammatory bowel disease. TCRdb re-called the 5' RACE reads, yielding one record per CDR3 amino acid sequence without DNA. In all, the sample yields about 110,000 distinct CDR3 sequences. The material sequenced was blood. Receptors were obtained from a human donor with ulcerative colitis or Crohn's disease, or a healthy co-twin of an affected twin (not recorded which).

The V and J genes are TRBV27 and TRBJ1-6; lacking DNA, the TRBD1 call made by TCRdb goes unchecked. This CDR3 region has 15 residues. Germline lookup yields CDR1 MNHEY and CDR2 SMNVEV (reference sequence). CDR3 sequence: CASSLWGLNNSPLHF.

The chain links TRBV7-9 to TRBJ2-7. CDR1 is SEHNR, CDR2 FQNEAQ, per germline (reference sequence). CDR3 size: 15 residues. The CDR3: CASSLPTSGSYEQYF.

The rearrangement uses TRBV9 and TRBJ1-4. The CDR3 loop spans 13 amino acids. Looked up from germline, CDR1 is SGDLS and CDR2 is YYNGEE. The CDR3 region is CASSISPEEKLFF.

J is TRBJ1-5 and V is TRBV20-1; the D gene TCRdb calls, TRBD1, cannot be checked with no DNA. Germline CDR1 and CDR2: DFQATT and SNEGSKA (reference sequence). The CDR3 totals 18 residues. Here the CDR3 reads CSARDLGFGETVDQPQHF.

The V and J genes are TRBV28 and TRBJ1-5; lacking DNA, the TRBD1 call made by TCRdb goes unchecked. In germline, CDR1 is MDHEN, CDR2 SYDVKM. This CDR3 region has 14 residues. CDR3: CQSRGSDGNQPQHF.

The chain carries TRBV20-1 and TRBJ2-1; with no DNA, the TCRdb D assignment of TRBD2 cannot be verified. The CDR3 is 14 residues long. Germline loops: CDR1 DFQATT, CDR2 SNEGSKA (reference sequence). The CDR3 is CSAFSGTSINEQFF.

The chain has TRBV28 and TRBJ2-7; no DNA is available, so the TRBD2 call from TCRdb remains unchecked. Germline V gene lookup returns CDR1 MDHEN and CDR2 SYDVKM. The CDR3 runs 15 residues. CDR3 protein: CASSYADTEAYEQYF.

The chain combines TRBV20-1 with TRBJ2-3; the TRBD2 assignment by TCRdb is unverifiable without DNA. The CDR3 runs to 15 residues. Per the germline V gene, CDR1 is DFQATT and CDR2 is SNEGSKA (reference sequence). CDR3 sequence reads: CSAGGLAGVTDTQYF.

The CDR3 sequence is CATRSVLGDTEAFF. The chain has TRBV15 and TRBJ1-1; TCRdb proposes TRBD1, but this gene call is untestable without DNA. The CDR3 spans 14 residues. Germline V CDR1 and CDR2: LNHNV, YYDKDF (reference sequence).

The chain couples TRBV6-1 to TRBJ2-2; TCRdb designates TRBD2, a call that cannot be tested without DNA. Germline V gives CDR1 MNHNS, CDR2 SASEGT. The CDR3 runs to 17 residues. CDR3 amino acids: CASSALLAGAYGGELFF.

The chain employs TRBV24-1 and TRBJ2-5; absent DNA, TCRdb's TRBD1 call cannot be checked. Germline CDR1 reads KGHDR; CDR2 reads SFDVKD. The CDR3 contains 16 residues. The CDR3 sequence is CATSDSRQGDEETQYF.

This chain uses TRBV5-6 with TRBJ1-1; TCRdb lists TRBD1, though no DNA is available to test this call. The CDR3 extends over 16 amino acids. Germline loops: CDR1 SGHDT, CDR2 YYEEEE. The CDR3 spells CASSLLGTDGYTEAFF.

This rearrangement joins TRBV19 to TRBJ1-5; the TCRdb D gene call, TRBD1, has no DNA to confirm it. The CDR3 runs to 15 residues. The germline gives CDR1 LNHDA, CDR2 SQIVND (reference sequence). The chain's CDR3 is CASSILGGRNQPQHF.

CDR3 protein: CSVDGGSGYTF. This chain joins TRBV29-1 and TRBJ1-2; the TCRdb D gene call, TRBD1, has no DNA to confirm it. Germline assignment: CDR1 SQVTM and CDR2 ANQGSEA. There are 11 residues in the CDR3.